The clone carrying this T cell receptor (beta chain) appeared a few times. The CDR3 runs 16 residues. Between the trimmed V and J ends, which lost 0 bases and 5 bases, there was a span of 17 bases. Germline loops: CDR1 SGHRS, CDR2 YFSETQ. Expressed TCRB transcripts were sequenced because the isolated RNA had all been reverse transcribed beforehand. Profiling relied on immunoSEQ multiplex PCR, and the TCRdb table lists in-frame clones only, not all of them. This table has about 320,000 clones, around 15% appearing once. This sample stems from a study of beta chain features in type 1 diabetes. Study details: Roughly 110,000,000 sorted cells were examined across all samples.

Isolation of CD4+ naive, central memory, regulatory and stem cell-like memory cells was achieved by sorting via CD45RO/CCR7/CD25/CD127/CD95/CD27. The sample consisted of central memory CD4+ T cells from blood. This receptor was obtained from a man aged 25 to 40 in good health. This chain links TRBV5-1 with TRBJ2-5; unclear D gene. The CDR3 region is CASSLGLRGELETQYF. The CDR3 nucleotides read TGCGCCAGCAGCTTGGGGCTGAGAGGTGAGCTGGAGACCCAGTACTTC.